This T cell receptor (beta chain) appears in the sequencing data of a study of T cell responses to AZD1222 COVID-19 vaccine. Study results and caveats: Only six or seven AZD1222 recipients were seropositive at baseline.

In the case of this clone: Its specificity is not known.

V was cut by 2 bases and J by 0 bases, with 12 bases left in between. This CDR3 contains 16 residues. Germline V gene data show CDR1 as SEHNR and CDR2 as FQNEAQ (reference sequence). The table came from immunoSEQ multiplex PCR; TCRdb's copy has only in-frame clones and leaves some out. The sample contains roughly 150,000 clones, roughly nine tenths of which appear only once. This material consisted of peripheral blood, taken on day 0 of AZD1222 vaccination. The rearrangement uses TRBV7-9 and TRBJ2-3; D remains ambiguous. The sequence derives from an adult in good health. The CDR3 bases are TGTGCCAGCAGCTTACCCTACGGCTTTAGCACAGATACGCAGTATTTT. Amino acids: CASSLPYGFSTDTQYF.